Listed below are T cell receptor beta chains from one sample, sequenced in a study of blood T cell repertoires in COVID-19. Sequencing was performed with immunoSEQ multiplex PCR; in TCRdb, only in-frame clones are kept and a portion is missing. Of roughly 140,000 clones in the sample, more than 75% were seen once. The sample comprised peripheral blood. These receptors were collected from a man aged 55 to 69 with acute or convalescent COVID-19. CDR3s include the opening cysteine and the closing phenylalanine or tryptophan. Fields, in order: V gene, clone size, J gene, D gene, CDR3 DNA, CDR3 protein. The D gene is left open where the match is weak. Clone size is not always given. Where it is, it says once, few, many or a class for expanded clones.

V: TRBV28
size: -
J: TRBJ1-1
D: TRBD1
DNA: TGTGCCAGCAGTTTTTCGACAGGGGAAGCTTTCTTT
CDR3: CASSFSTGEAFF

V: TRBV6-5
size: -
J: TRBJ2-5
D: -
DNA: TGTGCCAGCAGCGGGGGGCCAGGTAGGGCCCAGTACTTC
CDR3: CASSGGPGRAQYF

V: TRBV24-1
size: -
J: TRBJ2-7
D: -
DNA: TGTGCCACACAGGACAGTGGACACTACGAGCAGTACTTC
CDR3: CATQDSGHYEQYF

V: TRBV7-9
size: -
J: TRBJ1-2
D: -
DNA: TGTGCCAGCAGCTCTTTTCAGGGTGGAAATGGCTACACCTTC
CDR3: CASSSFQGGNGYTF

V: TRBV5-4
size: -
J: TRBJ2-7
D: TRBD2
DNA: TGTGCCAGCAGCTTGGATAGCGGGAGTATGTCCTACGAGCAGTACTTC
CDR3: CASSLDSGSMSYEQYF

V: TRBV13
size: -
J: TRBJ2-7
D: TRBD2
DNA: TGTGCCAGCAGCTTAGAGGGACTAGCGGGAGGGTCCTACGAGCAGTACTTC
CDR3: CASSLEGLAGGSYEQYF

V: TRBV29-1
size: -
J: TRBJ1-5
D: TRBD1
DNA: TGCAGCGTTGCAGGGGGTAAGGATCAGCCCCAGCATTTT
CDR3: CSVAGGKDQPQHF

V: TRBV6-2/TRBV6-3
size: -
J: TRBJ2-6
D: -
DNA: TGTGCCAGCAGCCGCCGGACAGGGGTTCCAGCGGGAGGTTTCTCTGGGGCCAACGTCCTGACTTTC
CDR3: CASSRRTGVPAGGFSGANVLTF

V: TRBV6-2/TRBV6-3
size: -
J: TRBJ1-4
D: TRBD1
DNA: TGTGCCAGCAGCCCTACCCTTTTGGCAGGGGGCATAAGTGAAAAACTGTTTTTT
CDR3: CASSPTLLAGGISEKLFF

V: TRBV6-1
size: -
J: TRBJ2-1
D: -
DNA: TGTGCCAGCAGTGAAGAAGCATGGGGAGGCCCCTACAATGAGCAGTTCTTC
CDR3: CASSEEAWGGPYNEQFF

V: TRBV3-1/TRBV3-2
size: -
J: TRBJ2-7
D: -
DNA: TGTGCCAGCAGCCAAGATTTCGGGGTCGGCTCCTACGAGCAGTACTTC
CDR3: CASSQDFGVGSYEQYF

V: TRBV6-5
size: few
J: TRBJ1-1
D: TRBD1
DNA: TGTGCCAGCAGGAGACAGGGCTCTGAAGCTTTCTTT
CDR3: CASRRQGSEAFF

V: TRBV3-1/TRBV3-2
size: few
J: TRBJ1-2
D: TRBD1
DNA: TGTGCCAGCAGCCAATTCGGGACAGGGGTTAATGGCTACACCTTC
CDR3: CASSQFGTGVNGYTF

V: TRBV9
size: -
J: TRBJ1-1
D: -
DNA: TGTGTCAGCAGCCTATATCCCCAGGAGGGAATGAACACTGAAGCTTTCTTT
CDR3: CVSSLYPQEGMNTEAFF

V: TRBV2
size: -
J: TRBJ2-1
D: -
DNA: TGTGCCAGCAGTGAACAGGGCTATGTCTCCTACAATGAGCAGTTCTTC
CDR3: CASSEQGYVSYNEQFF

V: TRBV9
size: -
J: TRBJ1-1
D: TRBD1
DNA: TGTGCCAGCAGCCTCGGTCAGGGGGGTGAAGCTTTCTTT
CDR3: CASSLGQGGEAFF

V: TRBV7-3
size: once
J: TRBJ2-7
D: TRBD1
DNA: TGTGCCAGCAGCTCGACAGGGAACTCCTACGAGCAGTACTTC
CDR3: CASSSTGNSYEQYF

V: TRBV9
size: -
J: TRBJ2-1
D: TRBD2
DNA: TGTGCCAGCAGCCCGCTCGGGGCGGGAGGAGGTAATGAGCAGTTCTTC
CDR3: CASSPLGAGGGNEQFF

V: TRBV7-8
size: -
J: TRBJ2-5
D: TRBD1
DNA: TGTGCCAGCAGCTTCTCCGGGACAGCGCAAGGGACCCAGTACTTC
CDR3: CASSFSGTAQGTQYF

V: TRBV28
size: -
J: TRBJ1-4
D: -
DNA: TGTGCCAGCAGTTTTACCGCGTTCATAGAAAAACTGTTTTTT
CDR3: CASSFTAFIEKLFF

V: TRBV14
size: -
J: TRBJ2-2
D: TRBD1
DNA: TGTGCCAGCAGCCAGAGAAGAGGGGGCTGGAACACCGGGGAGCTGTTTTTT
CDR3: CASSQRRGGWNTGELFF

V: TRBV18
size: few
J: TRBJ2-3
D: TRBD2
DNA: TGTGCCAGCTCCCTAAGGTCCGGGACTAGCGGCACAGATACGCAGTATTTT
CDR3: CASSLRSGTSGTDTQYF

V: TRBV6-4
size: -
J: TRBJ1-5
D: -
DNA: TGTGCCAGCAGTGCCGAGGAGAATCAGCCCCAGCATTTT
CDR3: CASSAEENQPQHF

V: TRBV11-2
size: -
J: TRBJ2-7
D: TRBD2
DNA: TGTGCCAGCAGCCTGGAACTAGCGGGCTACTCCTACGAGCAGTACTTC
CDR3: CASSLELAGYSYEQYF

V: TRBV7-8
size: -
J: TRBJ2-3
D: TRBD2
DNA: TGTGCCAGCAGCTTTAAGGGACTAGCGGGAGGGGATACGCAGTATTTT
CDR3: CASSFKGLAGGDTQYF

V: TRBV12-3/TRBV12-4
size: -
J: TRBJ2-5
D: TRBD1
DNA: TGTGCCAGCACCAGACAGGGGGCGGCCCAGTACTTC
CDR3: CASTRQGAAQYF

V: TRBV10-3
size: -
J: TRBJ2-3
D: -
DNA: TGTGCCATCAGCGCCGGACTACTAGAGGGAGATACGCAGTATTTT
CDR3: CAISAGLLEGDTQYF

V: TRBV24-1
size: -
J: TRBJ1-1
D: -
DNA: TGTGCCACCAGTGGAGGAATGAACACTGAAGCTTTCTTT
CDR3: CATSGGMNTEAFF